A single sample is the source of the 13 T cell receptor beta chains below, sequenced in a study of neurological immune-mediated disorders. TCRdb passed the 5' RACE reads through MiXCR, listing each CDR3 protein once. This sample has roughly 48,000 distinct CDR3 sequences, with more than 9.5% found just once. Stated time point: longitudinal time-point 3. Sequences were obtained from PBMCs. These receptor sequences come from a male donor with HTLV-1-associated myelopathy (HAM/TSP).

This clonotype was counted ten times or more. CDR3 bases: TGTGCCAGCAGCCATACCGGGACAGGGGGGTACGAGCAGTACTTC. This sequence encodes CASSHTGTGGYEQYF. J is TRBJ2-7 and V is TRBV7-2, with 11 bases that match TRBD1. Germline V gene lookup returns CDR1 SGHTA and CDR2 FQGNSA. This CDR3 is 15 amino acids long. Trimming removed 5 bases from V and 4 bases from J; junction bases left unmatched: 7.

This clonotype came up many times. V and J are TRBV29-1 and TRBJ1-1; 7 bases line up with TRBD1. The V gene end was trimmed by 3 bases and the J gene end by 2 bases; junction bases not matched to a gene: 6. This CDR3 has 14 amino acids. Germline V gives CDR1 SQVTM, CDR2 ANQGSEA. CDR3 DNA: TGCAGCGTTGATCGACAGGGAACAAACACTGAAGCTTTCTTT. This codes for CSVDRQGTNTEAFF.

This clonotype was counted many times. This chain links TRBV7-6 with TRBJ2-3; D not certain. V was shortened by 1 base and J by 2 bases, with 10 bases between the two germline ends. CDR3 length equals 15 residues. Germline lookup yields CDR1 SGHVS and CDR2 FNYEAQ. The CDR3 DNA reads TGTGCCAGCAGCTTAGGGCAGAGCTACACAGATACGCAGTATTTT. Translation: CASSLGQSYTDTQYF. The full variable domain, rest sourced from reference TRBV7-6 and TRBJ2-3, is GAGVSQSPRYKVTKRGQDVALRCDPISGHVSLYWYRQALGQGPEFLTYFNYEAQQDKSGLPNDRFSAERPEGSISTLTIQRTEQRDSAMYRCASSLGQSYTDTQYFGPGTRLTVL.

This clonotype was observed many times. This chain uses TRBV6-5 with TRBJ1-1; D gene unclear. Germline assignment: CDR1 MNHEY and CDR2 SVGAGI. Trimming stripped 2 bases from V and 0 bases from J, with 4 bases between. The CDR3 totals 13 residues. The CDR3 DNA follows: TGTGCCAGCAGTTACAGGGTGAACACTGAAGCTTTCTTT. Amino acid sequence: CASSYRVNTEAFF.

The rearrangement links TRBV20-1 to TRBJ2-2; tentative D call: TRBD2 (7 bases). This CDR3 spans 16 amino acids. Between the trimmed V and J ends, which lost 0 bases and 4 bases, there was a span of 15 bases. Germline-derived CDR1 and CDR2 are DFQATT and SNEGSKA (reference sequence). The CDR3 coding sequence is TGCAGTGCTAGAGATCACGGGGGGCGGGGCACCGGGGAGCTGTTTTTT. Translating it yields CSARDHGGRGTGELFF.

This clonotype has a count of ten or more. The chain has TRBV5-1 and TRBJ2-1; D possibly corresponds to TRBD2 (5 bases). CDR1 is SGHRS, CDR2 YFSETQ, per germline. The V and J ends lost 0 bases and 6 bases respectively, with 7 bases between them. There are 13 residues in the CDR3. This CDR3 reads CASSLATSNEQFF. The CDR3 DNA reads as TGCGCCAGCAGCTTGGCCACTAGCAATGAGCAGTTCTTC.

This clonotype has ten or more counts. The chain links TRBV6-6 to TRBJ1-1; perhaps TRBD1 as D (6 bases). Between the trimmed V and J ends, which lost 7 bases and 5 bases, there was a span of 17 bases. The CDR3 has 14 amino acids. Per germline, CDR1 MNHNY and CDR2 SVGAGI (reference sequence). This CDR3 is CASIRIRGGTEAFF. The CDR3 DNA reads as TGTGCCAGCATCCGAATCAGGGGAGGAACTGAAGCTTTCTTT.

This clonotype was counted between two and nine times. This chain joins TRBV25-1 and TRBJ2-3; D may correspond to TRBD1 or TRBD2 (5 bases each). V dropped 5 bases and J dropped 1 base, with 16 bases sitting between them. The CDR3 sequence is 16 residues long. CDR1 is MGHDK and CDR2 is SYGVNS in the germline V gene. CDR3 protein: CASSKGTPGGTDTQYF. The CDR3 bases are TGTGCCAGCAGTAAGGGGACGCCGGGTGGCACAGATACGCAGTATTTT.

This clonotype was observed at least ten times. The chain recombines TRBV20-1 with TRBJ2-7; unclear D gene. V lost 0 bases to trimming and J lost 3 bases, with 3 bases between them. The germline gives CDR1 DFQATT, CDR2 SNEGSKA (reference sequence). The CDR3 consists of 11 residues. The CDR3 sequence is CSARDGYEQYF. CDR3 coding DNA: TGCAGTGCTAGAGACGGCTACGAGCAGTACTTC.

There are many counts of this clonotype. This rearrangement joins TRBV20-1 to TRBJ2-1; perhaps TRBD2 as D (6 bases). CDR1 is DFQATT, CDR2 SNEGSKA, per germline (reference sequence). V dropped 3 bases and J dropped 8 bases, with 26 bases sitting between them. This CDR3 is built from 17 residues. CDR3 sequence: CSARHWRGVPGTDEQFF. The CDR3 DNA reads TGCAGTGCTAGGCATTGGCGCGGGGTCCCTGGGACCGATGAGCAGTTCTTC.

There are many counts of this clonotype. The chain joins TRBV20-1 to TRBJ2-2, with 7 bases that match TRBD1. J gave up 2 bases and V 1 base, and 4 bases lay outside the gene matches. CDR1 and CDR2 from the germline V gene are DFQATT and SNEGSKA (reference sequence). The CDR3 totals 15 residues. CDR3 in DNA: TGCAGTGCTAGAGCGGGGACAGTTAACACCGGGGAGCTGTTTTTT. This codes for CSARAGTVNTGELFF.

This clonotype was seen many times. The rearrangement links TRBV5-1 to TRBJ2-5, with 8 bases that match TRBD2. With 6 bases clipped from V and 1 base from J, the junction kept 11 bases outside the gene matches. Germline lookup yields CDR1 SGHRS and CDR2 YFSETQ. CDR3 length: 16 residues. The chain's CDR3 is CASTLTGGGLQETQYF. The CDR3 coding sequence is TGCGCCAGCACTCTCACGGGGGGGGGCCTCCAAGAGACCCAGTACTTC.

This clonotype has a count of ten or more. This chain uses TRBV5-1 with TRBJ2-6; possibly TRBD2 for D (5 bases). Germline V lookup: CDR1 SGHRS, CDR2 YFSETQ. The CDR3 spans 16 residues. V was cut by 5 bases and J by 2 bases, with 14 bases left in between. The CDR3 region is CASRGYGEAGANVLTF. CDR3 sequence (DNA): TGCGCCAGCAGGGGGTACGGGGAAGCTGGGGCCAACGTCCTGACTTTC.